The clone carrying this T cell receptor beta chain has a count of ten or more. Its antigen is not identified. The entry originates in a study of T cell repertoires in cytomegalovirus infection. Broader study findings: The response measured ex vivo was dominated by TCR beta clonotypes (HLA-C-restricted and CMV-specific). Individuals carrying CMV plus the relevant HLA were identified by cumulative frequency of public TCR beta families.

TCRdb independently ran MiXCR on the reads; one entry per CDR3 protein. This table has about 300,000 distinct CDR3 sequences, 9.6% appearing once. Between the trimmed V and J ends, which lost 0 bases and 4 bases, there was a span of 9 bases. The germline gives CDR1 SGHTA, CDR2 FQGTGA. The CDR3 contains 15 residues. This sequence originates from a human donor in good health (CMV status not recorded). Some clones in this sample may be carry-over from other donors' samples. This sequence joins TRBV7-3 and TRBJ2-2; D gene uncertain. The sequencing sample was made of PBMCs. The CDR3 DNA follows: TGTGCCAGCAGCTTAACGTTCGGGCCCACCGGGGAGCTGTTTTTT. This sequence encodes CASSLTFGPTGELFF. Looking up the rest from reference TRBV7-3 and TRBJ2-2 gives the full variable domain: GAGVSQTPSNKVTEKGKYVELRCDPISGHTALYWYRQSLGQGPEFLIYFQGTGAADDSGLPNDRFFAVRPEGSVSTLKIQRTERGDSAVYLCASSLTFGPTGELFFGEGSRLTVL.